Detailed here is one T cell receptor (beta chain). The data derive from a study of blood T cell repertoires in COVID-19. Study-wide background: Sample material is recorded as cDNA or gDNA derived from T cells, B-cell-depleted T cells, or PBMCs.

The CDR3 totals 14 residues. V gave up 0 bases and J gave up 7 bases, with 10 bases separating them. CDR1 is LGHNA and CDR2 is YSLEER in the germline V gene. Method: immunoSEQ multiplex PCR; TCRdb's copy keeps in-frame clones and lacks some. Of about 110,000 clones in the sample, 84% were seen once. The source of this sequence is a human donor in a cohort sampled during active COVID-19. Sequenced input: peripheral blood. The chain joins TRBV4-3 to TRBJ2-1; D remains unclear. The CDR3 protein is CASSQDSRSNEQFF. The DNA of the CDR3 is TGCGCCAGCAGCCAAGATAGCCGTTCAAATGAGCAGTTCTTC.